The TCR beta chain under discussion was sequenced for a study of T cell repertoires in cytomegalovirus infection. At the level of the study: HLA-B-restricted CMV epitopes that are well studied, plus recently identified HLA-C-restricted ones, were used by the study. Carrying CMV and the relevant HLA type showed in public TCR beta signatures.

This clonotype has more than one count but fewer than ten. Its matching antigen is unknown. Points from the study as a whole: Clonotypes of TCR beta that were HLA-C-restricted and CMV-specific dominated the ex vivo response. The study identified carriers of CMV plus the relevant HLA from cumulative public TCR beta family frequency.

TCRdb re-analysed the reads in MiXCR, keeping a single row per CDR3 protein. The table lists approximately 910,000 distinct CDR3 sequences, 30% to 40% of them singletons. The receptor was derived from a human donor in good health (CMV status not recorded). Some clones in this sample may be carry-over from other donors' samples. Sequenced material: cultured CD8+ T cells from PBMCs, taken from culture after CMV antigen stimulation.

DNA for the CDR3: TGTGCCAGCAGCCCCCTTGGGGGGGGACAAGAGACCCAGTACTTC. It yields the protein CASSPLGGGQETQYF. The rearrangement uses TRBV7-3 and TRBJ2-5; TRBD2 matches at 7 bases. This CDR3 contains 15 residues. CDR1 is SGHTA, CDR2 FQGTGA, per germline. Trimming at V came to 5 bases and at J to 2 bases, leaving 8 bases not matched to a gene.